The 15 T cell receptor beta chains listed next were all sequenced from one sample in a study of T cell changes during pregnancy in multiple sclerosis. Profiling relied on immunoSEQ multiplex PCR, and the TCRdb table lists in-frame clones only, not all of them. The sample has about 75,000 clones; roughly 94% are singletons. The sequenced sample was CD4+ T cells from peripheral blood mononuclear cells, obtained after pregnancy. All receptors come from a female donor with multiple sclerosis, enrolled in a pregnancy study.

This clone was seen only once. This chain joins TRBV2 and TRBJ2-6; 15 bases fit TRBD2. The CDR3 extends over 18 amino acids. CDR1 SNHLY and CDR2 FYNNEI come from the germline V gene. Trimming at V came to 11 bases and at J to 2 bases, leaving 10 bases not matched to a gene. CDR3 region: CAGSGLAGGPAGANVLTF. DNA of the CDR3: TGTGCCGGATCAGGACTAGCGGGAGGGCCGGCTGGGGCCAACGTCCTGACTTTC.

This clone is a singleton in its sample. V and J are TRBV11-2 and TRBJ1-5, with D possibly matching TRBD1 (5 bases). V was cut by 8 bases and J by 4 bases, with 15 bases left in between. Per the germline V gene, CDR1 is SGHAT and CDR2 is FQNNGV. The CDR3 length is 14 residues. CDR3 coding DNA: TGTGCCAGCGCGCAGGACAATCCTAATCAGCCCCAGCATTTT. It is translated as CASAQDNPNQPQHF.

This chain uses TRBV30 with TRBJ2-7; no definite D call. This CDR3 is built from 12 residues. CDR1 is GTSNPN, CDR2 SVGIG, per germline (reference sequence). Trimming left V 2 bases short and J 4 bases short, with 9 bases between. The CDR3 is CAWSNTAYEQYF. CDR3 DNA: TGTGCCTGGAGTAATACAGCATACGAGCAGTACTTC.

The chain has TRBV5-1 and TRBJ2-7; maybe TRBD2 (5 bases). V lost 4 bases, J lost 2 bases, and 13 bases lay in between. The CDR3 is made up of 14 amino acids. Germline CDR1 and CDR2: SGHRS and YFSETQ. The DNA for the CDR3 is TGCGCCAGCAGCGTGGATGGGAGTCCCTACGAGCAGTACTTC. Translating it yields CASSVDGSPYEQYF.

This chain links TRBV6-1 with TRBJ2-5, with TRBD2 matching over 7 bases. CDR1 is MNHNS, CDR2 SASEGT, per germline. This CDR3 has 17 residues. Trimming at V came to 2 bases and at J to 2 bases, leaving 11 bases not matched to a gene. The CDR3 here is CASSEFGSSGSQETQYF. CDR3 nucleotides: TGTGCCAGCAGTGAATTTGGGTCTAGCGGATCTCAAGAGACCCAGTACTTC.

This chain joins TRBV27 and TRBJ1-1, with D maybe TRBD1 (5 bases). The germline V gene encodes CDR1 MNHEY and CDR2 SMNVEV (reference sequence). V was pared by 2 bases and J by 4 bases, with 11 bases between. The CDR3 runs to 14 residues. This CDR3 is CASSLGGVSTEAFF. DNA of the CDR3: TGTGCCAGCAGTTTAGGGGGGGTCAGCACTGAAGCTTTCTTT.

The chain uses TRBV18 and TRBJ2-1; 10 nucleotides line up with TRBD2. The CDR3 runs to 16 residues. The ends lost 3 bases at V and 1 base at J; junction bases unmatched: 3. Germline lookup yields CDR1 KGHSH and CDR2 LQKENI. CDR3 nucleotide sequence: TGTGCCAGCTCACCCACTAGCGGGACTTCCTACAATGAGCAGTTCTTC. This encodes CASSPTSGTSYNEQFF.

The CDR3 coding sequence is TGTGCCAGCAGCCCAAACGACTATGGATATTCAGATACGCAGTATTTT. Translated, it gives CASSPNDYGYSDTQYF. V usage is TRBV9 and J usage is TRBJ2-3, with D tentatively TRBD2 (5 bases). CDR1 is SGDLS and CDR2 is YYNGEE in the germline V gene. This CDR3 contains 16 residues. Trimming left V 4 bases short and J 4 bases short, with 19 bases between. The variable domain in full, with the rest retrieved from reference TRBV9 and TRBJ2-3, is DSGVTQTPKHLITATGQRVTLRCSPRSGDLSVYWYQQSLDQGLQFLIQYYNGEERAKGNILERFSAQQFPDLHSELNLSSLELGDSALYFCASSPNDYGYSDTQYFGPGTRLTVL.

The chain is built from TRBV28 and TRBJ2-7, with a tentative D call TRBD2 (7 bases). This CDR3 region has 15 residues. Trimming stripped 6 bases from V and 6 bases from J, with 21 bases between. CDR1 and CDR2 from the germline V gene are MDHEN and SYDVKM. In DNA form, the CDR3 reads TGTGCCAGCAGCACTAGGGGGGGCCCGGGGCGCGAGCAGTACTTC. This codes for CASSTRGGPGREQYF.

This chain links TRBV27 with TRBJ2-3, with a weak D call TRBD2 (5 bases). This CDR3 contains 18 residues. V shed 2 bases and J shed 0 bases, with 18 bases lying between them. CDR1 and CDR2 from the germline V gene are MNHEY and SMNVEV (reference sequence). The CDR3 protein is CASSLIIASSGSTDTQYF. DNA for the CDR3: TGTGCCAGCAGTTTAATCATCGCTTCAAGCGGAAGCACAGATACGCAGTATTTT.

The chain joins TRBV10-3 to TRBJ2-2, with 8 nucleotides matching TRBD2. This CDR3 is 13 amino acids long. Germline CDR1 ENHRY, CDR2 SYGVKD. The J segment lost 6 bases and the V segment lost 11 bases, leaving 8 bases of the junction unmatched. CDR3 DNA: TGTGCCTCACTAGCGGAGGGCGCCGGGGAGCTGTTTTTT. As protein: CASLAEGAGELFF.

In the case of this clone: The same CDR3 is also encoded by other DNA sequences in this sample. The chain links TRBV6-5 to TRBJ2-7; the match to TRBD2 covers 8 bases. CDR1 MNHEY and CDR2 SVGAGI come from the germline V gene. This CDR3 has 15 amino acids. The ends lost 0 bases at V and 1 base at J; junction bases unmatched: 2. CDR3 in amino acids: CASSYSAGVSYEQYF. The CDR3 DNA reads TGTGCCAGCAGTTACTCAGCGGGAGTTTCCTACGAGCAGTACTTC.

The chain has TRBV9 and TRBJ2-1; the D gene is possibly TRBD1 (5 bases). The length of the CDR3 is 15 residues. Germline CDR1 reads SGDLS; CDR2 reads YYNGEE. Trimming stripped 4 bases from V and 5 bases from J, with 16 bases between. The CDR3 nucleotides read TGTGCCAGCAGCTCAGAAGGGGTCCCCCACAATGAGCAGTTCTTC. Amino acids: CASSSEGVPHNEQFF.

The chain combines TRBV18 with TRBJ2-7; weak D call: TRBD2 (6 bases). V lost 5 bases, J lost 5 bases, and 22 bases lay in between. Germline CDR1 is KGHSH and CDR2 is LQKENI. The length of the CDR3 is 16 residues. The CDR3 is CASSGQRTTHPNEQYF. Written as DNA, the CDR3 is TGTGCCAGCTCAGGGCAGCGGACTACCCACCCGAACGAGCAGTACTTC. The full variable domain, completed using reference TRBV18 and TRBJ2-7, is NAGVMQNPRHLVRRRGQEARLRCSPMKGHSHVYWYRQLPEEGLKFMVYLQKENIIDESGMPKERFSAEFPKEGPSILRIQQVVRGDSAAYFCASSGQRTTHPNEQYFGPGTRLTVT.

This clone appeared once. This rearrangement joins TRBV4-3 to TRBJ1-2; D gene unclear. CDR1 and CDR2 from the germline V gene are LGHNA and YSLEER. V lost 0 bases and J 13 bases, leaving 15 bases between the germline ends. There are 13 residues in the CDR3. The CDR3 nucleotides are TGCGCCAGCAGCCAAGATCGGGTCGCGGCGGTCACCTTC. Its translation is CASSQDRVAAVTF.